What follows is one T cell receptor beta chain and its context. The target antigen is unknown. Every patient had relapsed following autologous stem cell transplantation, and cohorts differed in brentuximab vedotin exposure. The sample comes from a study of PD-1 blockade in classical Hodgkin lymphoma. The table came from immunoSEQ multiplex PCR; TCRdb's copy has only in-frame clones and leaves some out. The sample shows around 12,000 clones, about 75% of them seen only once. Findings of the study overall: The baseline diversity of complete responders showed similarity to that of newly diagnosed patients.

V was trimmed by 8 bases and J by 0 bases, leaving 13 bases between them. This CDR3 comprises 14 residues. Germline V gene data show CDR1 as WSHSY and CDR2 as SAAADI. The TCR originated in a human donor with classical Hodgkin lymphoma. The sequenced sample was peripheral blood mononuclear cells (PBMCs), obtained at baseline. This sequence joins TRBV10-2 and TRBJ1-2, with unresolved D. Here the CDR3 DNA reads TGCGCCAGCGGCGAAGGACTCTCTAACTATGGCTACACCTTC. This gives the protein CASGEGLSNYGYTF.